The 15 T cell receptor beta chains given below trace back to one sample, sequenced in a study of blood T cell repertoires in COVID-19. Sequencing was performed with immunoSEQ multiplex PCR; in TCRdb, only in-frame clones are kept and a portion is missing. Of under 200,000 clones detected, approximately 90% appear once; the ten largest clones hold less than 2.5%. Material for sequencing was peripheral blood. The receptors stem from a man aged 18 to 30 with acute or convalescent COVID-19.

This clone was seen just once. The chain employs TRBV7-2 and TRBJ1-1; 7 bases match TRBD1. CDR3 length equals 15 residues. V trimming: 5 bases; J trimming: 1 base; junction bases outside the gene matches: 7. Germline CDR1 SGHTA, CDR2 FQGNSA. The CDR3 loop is CASSPRTGENTEAFF. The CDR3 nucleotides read TGTGCCAGCAGCCCCCGGACAGGCGAGAACACTGAAGCTTTCTTT.

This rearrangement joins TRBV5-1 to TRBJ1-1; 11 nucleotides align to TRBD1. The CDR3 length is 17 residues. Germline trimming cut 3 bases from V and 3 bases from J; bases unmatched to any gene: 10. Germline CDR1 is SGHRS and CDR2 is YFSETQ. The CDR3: CASSSWTGGAGDTEAFF. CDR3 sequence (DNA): TGCGCCAGCAGCTCCTGGACAGGGGGCGCGGGGGACACTGAAGCTTTCTTT.

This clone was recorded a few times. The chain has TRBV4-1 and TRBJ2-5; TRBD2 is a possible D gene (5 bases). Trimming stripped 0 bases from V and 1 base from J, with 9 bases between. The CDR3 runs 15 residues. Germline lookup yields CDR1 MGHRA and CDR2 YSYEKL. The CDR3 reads CASSQDGSSQETQYF. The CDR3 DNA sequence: TGCGCCAGCAGCCAAGATGGGAGTAGCCAAGAGACCCAGTACTTC.

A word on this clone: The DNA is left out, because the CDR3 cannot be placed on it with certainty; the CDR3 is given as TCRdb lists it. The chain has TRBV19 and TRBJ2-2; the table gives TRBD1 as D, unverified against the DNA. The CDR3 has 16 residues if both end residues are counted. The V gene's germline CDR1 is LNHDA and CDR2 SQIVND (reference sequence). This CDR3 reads CASISLDRVNTGELFF.

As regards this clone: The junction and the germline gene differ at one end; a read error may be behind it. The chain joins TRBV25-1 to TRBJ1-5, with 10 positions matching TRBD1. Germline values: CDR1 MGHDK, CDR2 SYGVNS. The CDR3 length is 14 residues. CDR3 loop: CASSATGGKQPQHF. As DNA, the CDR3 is TGTGCCAGCAGTGCGACAGGGGGCAAACAGCCCCAGCATTTT.

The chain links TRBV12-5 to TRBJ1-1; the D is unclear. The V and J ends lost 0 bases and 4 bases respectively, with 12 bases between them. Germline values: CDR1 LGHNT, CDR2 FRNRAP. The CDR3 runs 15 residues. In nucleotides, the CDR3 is TGTGCTAGTGGTTTGGTAGGAGAGAGAGGCACTGAAGCTTTCTTT. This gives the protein CASGLVGERGTEAFF.

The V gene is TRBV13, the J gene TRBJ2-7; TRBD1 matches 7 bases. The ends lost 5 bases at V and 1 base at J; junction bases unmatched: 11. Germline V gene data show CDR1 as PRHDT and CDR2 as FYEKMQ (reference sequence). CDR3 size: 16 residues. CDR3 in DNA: TGTGCCAGCAGCACCCCGGGCAGGGGGTTATCCTACGAGCAGTACTTC. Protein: CASSTPGRGLSYEQYF.

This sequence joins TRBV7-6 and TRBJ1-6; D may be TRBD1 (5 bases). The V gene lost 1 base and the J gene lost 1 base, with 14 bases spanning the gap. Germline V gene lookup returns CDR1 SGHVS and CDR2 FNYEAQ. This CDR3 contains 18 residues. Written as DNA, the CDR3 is TGTGCCAGCAGCTTAGGAGGCAGGGAAGGATCCTATAATTCACCCCTCCACTTT. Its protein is CASSLGGREGSYNSPLHF.

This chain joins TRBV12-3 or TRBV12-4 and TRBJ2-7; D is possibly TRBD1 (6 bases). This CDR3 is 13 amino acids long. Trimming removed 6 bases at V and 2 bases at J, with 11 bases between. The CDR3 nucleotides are TGTGCCAGCAGCCTAGAGGGGGCCTACGAGCAGTACTTC. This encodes CASSLEGAYEQYF.

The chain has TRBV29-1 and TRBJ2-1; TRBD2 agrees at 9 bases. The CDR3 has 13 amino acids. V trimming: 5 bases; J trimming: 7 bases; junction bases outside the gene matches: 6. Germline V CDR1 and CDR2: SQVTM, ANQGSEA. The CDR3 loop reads CSVPGLASNEQFF. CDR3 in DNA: TGCAGCGTTCCTGGACTAGCGAGTAATGAGCAGTTCTTC.

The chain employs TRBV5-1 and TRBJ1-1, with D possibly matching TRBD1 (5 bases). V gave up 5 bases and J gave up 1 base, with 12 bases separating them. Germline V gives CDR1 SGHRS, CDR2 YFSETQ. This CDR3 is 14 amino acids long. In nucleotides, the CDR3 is TGCGCCAGCAGTGCGACAGTTACGAACACTGAAGCTTTCTTT. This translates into CASSATVTNTEAFF.

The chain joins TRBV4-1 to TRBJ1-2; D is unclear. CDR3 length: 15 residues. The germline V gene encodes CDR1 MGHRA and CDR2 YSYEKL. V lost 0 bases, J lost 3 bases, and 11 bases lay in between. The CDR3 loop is CASSQDVDFHYGYTF. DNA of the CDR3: TGCGCCAGCAGCCAAGATGTCGACTTTCACTATGGCTACACCTTC.

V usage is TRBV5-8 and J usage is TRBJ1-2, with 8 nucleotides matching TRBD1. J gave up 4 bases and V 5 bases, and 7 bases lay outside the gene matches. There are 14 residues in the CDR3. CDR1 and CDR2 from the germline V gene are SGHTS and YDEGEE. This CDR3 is CASSPGQGVYGYTF. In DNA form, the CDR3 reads TGTGCCAGCAGTCCAGGACAGGGCGTCTATGGCTACACCTTC.

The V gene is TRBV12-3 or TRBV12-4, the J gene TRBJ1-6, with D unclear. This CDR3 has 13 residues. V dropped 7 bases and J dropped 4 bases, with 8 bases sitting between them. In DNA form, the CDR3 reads TGTGCCAGCACAGTTCAATATAATTCACCCCTCCACTTT. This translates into CASTVQYNSPLHF.

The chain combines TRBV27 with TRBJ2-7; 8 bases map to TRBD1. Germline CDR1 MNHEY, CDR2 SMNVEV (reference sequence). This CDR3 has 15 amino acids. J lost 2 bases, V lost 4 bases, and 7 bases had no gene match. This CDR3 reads CASSSIRDRTYEQYF. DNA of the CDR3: TGTGCCAGCAGTTCCATCCGGGACAGGACCTACGAGCAGTACTTC.